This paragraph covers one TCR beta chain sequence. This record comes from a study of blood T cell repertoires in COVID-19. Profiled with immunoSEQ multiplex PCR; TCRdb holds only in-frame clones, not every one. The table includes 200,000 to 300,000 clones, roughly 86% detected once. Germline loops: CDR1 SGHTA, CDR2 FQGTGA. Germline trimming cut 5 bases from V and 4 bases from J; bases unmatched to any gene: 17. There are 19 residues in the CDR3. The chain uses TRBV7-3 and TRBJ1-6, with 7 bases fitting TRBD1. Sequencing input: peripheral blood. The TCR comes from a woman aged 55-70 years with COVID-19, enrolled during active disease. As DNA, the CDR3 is TGTGCCAGCAGCCTCCAAATGGGGGGCCGGGACAGTTATAATTCACCCCTCCACTTT. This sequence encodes CASSLQMGGRDSYNSPLHF. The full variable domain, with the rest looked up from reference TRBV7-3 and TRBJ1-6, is GAGVSQTPSNKVTEKGKYVELRCDPISGHTALYWYRQSLGQGPEFLIYFQGTGAADDSGLPNDRFFAVRPEGSVSTLKIQRTERGDSAVYLCASSLQMGGRDSYNSPLHFGNGTRLTVT.